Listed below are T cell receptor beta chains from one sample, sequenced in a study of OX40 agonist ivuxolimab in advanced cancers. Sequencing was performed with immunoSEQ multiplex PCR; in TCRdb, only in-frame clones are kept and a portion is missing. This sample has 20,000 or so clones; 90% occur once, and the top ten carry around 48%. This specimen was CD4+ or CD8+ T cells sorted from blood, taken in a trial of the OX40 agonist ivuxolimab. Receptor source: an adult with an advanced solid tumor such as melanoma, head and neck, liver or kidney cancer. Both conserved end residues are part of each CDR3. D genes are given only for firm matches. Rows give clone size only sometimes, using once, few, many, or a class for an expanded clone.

CDR3nt: TGTGCCAGCAGTGACTCTCGGTCTGGGGCCAACGTCCTGACTTTC
CDR3aa: CASSDSRSGANVLTF
d_gene: -
abundance: -
j_gene: TRBJ2-6
v_gene: TRBV6-4

CDR3nt: TGTGCCAGCAGTGCTTCTACTAGCGGGAGGGCCGTTGACGGGGAGCTGTTTTTT
CDR3aa: CASSASTSGRAVDGELFF
d_gene: TRBD2
abundance: once
j_gene: TRBJ2-2
v_gene: TRBV27

CDR3nt: TGTGCCAGCAGTGGAGCAGGCTCTGAAGAGACCCAGTACTTC
CDR3aa: CASSGAGSEETQYF
d_gene: -
abundance: -
j_gene: TRBJ2-5
v_gene: TRBV6-6

CDR3nt: TGTGCCAGCAGCCCCTTGGGATCCAGCTCCTACGAGCAGTACTTC
CDR3aa: CASSPLGSSSYEQYF
d_gene: -
abundance: -
j_gene: TRBJ2-7
v_gene: TRBV14

CDR3nt: TGTGCCAGCAGCGAGGGACAGGGGGCTACGGAGACCCAGTACTTC
CDR3aa: CASSEGQGATETQYF
d_gene: TRBD1
abundance: once
j_gene: TRBJ2-5
v_gene: TRBV9

CDR3nt: TGTGCCAGCAGCCAAGCCGGGGGGGGTTCAGAGACCCAGTACTTC
CDR3aa: CASSQAGGGSETQYF
d_gene: TRBD2
abundance: -
j_gene: TRBJ2-5
v_gene: TRBV4-2

CDR3nt: TGTGCCAGCAGCTATAGCGGGCCCTTAAATAATGAGCAGTTCTTC
CDR3aa: CASSYSGPLNNEQFF
d_gene: TRBD2
abundance: -
j_gene: TRBJ2-1
v_gene: TRBV28

CDR3nt: TGTGCCAGCAGCCAGTCTACTGAAGCTTTCTTT
CDR3aa: CASSQSTEAFF
d_gene: -
abundance: once
j_gene: TRBJ1-1
v_gene: TRBV4-2

CDR3nt: TGTGCCAGCAGTTACTCATCTAGCGGGTTATACAATGAGCAGTTCTTC
CDR3aa: CASSYSSSGLYNEQFF
d_gene: TRBD2
abundance: -
j_gene: TRBJ2-1
v_gene: TRBV6-5

CDR3nt: TGTGCCAGTAGTGCCCGGGACTGGGACTACGAGCAGTACTTC
CDR3aa: CASSARDWDYEQYF
d_gene: -
abundance: -
j_gene: TRBJ2-7
v_gene: TRBV19

CDR3nt: TGTGCCAGCAGCTTAGCCCACTACGAGCAGTACTTC
CDR3aa: CASSLAHYEQYF
d_gene: -
abundance: -
j_gene: TRBJ2-7
v_gene: TRBV7-9

CDR3nt: TGTGCCAGCAGGCCTCCGGGACTAGCCGCCTACAATGAGCAGTTCTTC
CDR3aa: CASRPPGLAAYNEQFF
d_gene: TRBD2
abundance: once
j_gene: TRBJ2-1
v_gene: TRBV7-9

CDR3nt: TGTGCCAGCAGCGACGGATATAACTCCTACAATGAGCAGTTCTTC
CDR3aa: CASSDGYNSYNEQFF
d_gene: -
abundance: -
j_gene: TRBJ2-1
v_gene: TRBV9

CDR3nt: TGTGCCAGCTCACCCGGACTAGCGGGAGCCTCACACACAGATACGCAGTATTTT
CDR3aa: CASSPGLAGASHTDTQYF
d_gene: TRBD2
abundance: -
j_gene: TRBJ2-3
v_gene: TRBV18

CDR3nt: TGTGCCAGCAGCTATAGGTCGACGACCCACACTGAAGCTTTCTTT
CDR3aa: CASSYRSTTHTEAFF
d_gene: -
abundance: -
j_gene: TRBJ1-1
v_gene: TRBV11-3

CDR3nt: TGTGCCAGCAGCGTAGCTCCGTTGGGTGGCGCTGAAGCTTTCTTT
CDR3aa: CASSVAPLGGAEAFF
d_gene: -
abundance: -
j_gene: TRBJ1-1
v_gene: TRBV9

CDR3nt: TGTGCCAGCAGCTTATTCAGGGACAGCTCCTACGAGCAGTACTTC
CDR3aa: CASSLFRDSSYEQYF
d_gene: TRBD1
abundance: -
j_gene: TRBJ2-7
v_gene: TRBV11-2

CDR3nt: TGTGCCAGCAGCTTTGGAGTGTTCGAGCAGTTCTTC
CDR3aa: CASSFGVFEQFF
d_gene: -
abundance: -
j_gene: TRBJ2-1
v_gene: TRBV5-5

CDR3nt: TGCGCCAGCAGCCAAGAAGATGCTGGGGCCAACGTCCTGACTTTC
CDR3aa: CASSQEDAGANVLTF
d_gene: -
abundance: -
j_gene: TRBJ2-6
v_gene: TRBV4-3

CDR3nt: TGCGCCAGCAGCCAGCACATAGATCAGCCCCAGCATTTT
CDR3aa: CASSQHIDQPQHF
d_gene: -
abundance: -
j_gene: TRBJ1-5
v_gene: TRBV4-3

CDR3nt: TGTGCCAGCAACCAGGGGGTAGGAAATGAGCAGTTCTTC
CDR3aa: CASNQGVGNEQFF
d_gene: TRBD1
abundance: -
j_gene: TRBJ2-1
v_gene: TRBV27

CDR3nt: TGTGCCAGCAGACTACTTGTAGGGGGGAACACTGAAGCTTTCTTT
CDR3aa: CASRLLVGGNTEAFF
d_gene: -
abundance: once
j_gene: TRBJ1-1
v_gene: TRBV7-8

CDR3nt: TGTGCCAGCTCAGGTTTTGGCAGGGGAAGCGCAGATACGCAGTATTTT
CDR3aa: CASSGFGRGSADTQYF
d_gene: -
abundance: -
j_gene: TRBJ2-3
v_gene: TRBV18

CDR3nt: TGCGCCAGCAGCCAAGCTCCAGGGAAAGAGACCCAGTACTTC
CDR3aa: CASSQAPGKETQYF
d_gene: -
abundance: -
j_gene: TRBJ2-5
v_gene: TRBV4-1

CDR3nt: TGTGCCAGCAGCCTAAACAAGGACAGGGCGAAAGGCTACACCTTC
CDR3aa: CASSLNKDRAKGYTF
d_gene: TRBD1
abundance: -
j_gene: TRBJ1-2
v_gene: TRBV4-2

CDR3nt: TGCGCCAGCAGCCAGGCCCCCGGGACAGACCCCGGGGAGCTGTTTTTT
CDR3aa: CASSQAPGTDPGELFF
d_gene: TRBD1
abundance: -
j_gene: TRBJ2-2
v_gene: TRBV4-3